The clone carrying this T cell receptor (beta chain) was detected once. The CDR3 is 15 amino acids. V was pared by 4 bases and J by 1 base, with 6 bases of the junction left unmatched. Germline CDR1 reads SGHDT; CDR2 reads YYEEEE. Clones were sequenced by immunoSEQ multiplex PCR, and TCRdb holds only the in-frame ones, with some missing. The data contain about 83,000 clones, 85% to 95% of them seen just once; the ten biggest clones take up 0.2% to 0.25%. This record comes from a study of technical replicates of blood from several donors. The TCR originated in a human donor in good health. V gene TRBV5-6 combines with J gene TRBJ2-7, with TRBD1 matching 9 bases. Sequencing used T cells isolated from PBMCs. The CDR3, as DNA: TGTGCCAGCAGCACCCCGACAGGGGGGTCCTACGAGCAGTACTTC. This gives the protein CASSTPTGGSYEQYF.